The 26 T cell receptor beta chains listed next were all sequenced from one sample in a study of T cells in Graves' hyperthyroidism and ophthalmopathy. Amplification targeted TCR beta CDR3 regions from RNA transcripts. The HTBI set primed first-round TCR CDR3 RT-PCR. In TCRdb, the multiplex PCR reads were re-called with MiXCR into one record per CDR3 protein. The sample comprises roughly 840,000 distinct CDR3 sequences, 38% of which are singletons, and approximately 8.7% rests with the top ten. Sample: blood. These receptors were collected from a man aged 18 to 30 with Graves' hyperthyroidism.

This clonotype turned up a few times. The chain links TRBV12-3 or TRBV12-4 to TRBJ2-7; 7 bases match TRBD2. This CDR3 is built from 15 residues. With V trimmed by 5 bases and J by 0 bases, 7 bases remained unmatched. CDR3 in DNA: TGTGCCAGCAGTGGGGGACTAACCAGCTCCTACGAGCAGTACTTC. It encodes CASSGGLTSSYEQYF.

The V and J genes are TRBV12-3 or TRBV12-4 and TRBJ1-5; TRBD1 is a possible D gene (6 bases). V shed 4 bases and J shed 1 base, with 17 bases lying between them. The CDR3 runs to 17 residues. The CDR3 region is CASSSGIRGRSNQPQHF. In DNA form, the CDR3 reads TGTGCCAGCAGTTCAGGCATCCGGGGGCGCAGCAATCAGCCCCAGCATTTT.

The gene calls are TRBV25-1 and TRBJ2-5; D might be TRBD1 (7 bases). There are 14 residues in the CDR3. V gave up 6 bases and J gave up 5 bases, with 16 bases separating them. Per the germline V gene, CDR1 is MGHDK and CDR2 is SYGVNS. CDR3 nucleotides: TGTGCCAGCAGAGATCCACAGGGGAGGGAGACCCAGTACTTC. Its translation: CASRDPQGRETQYF.

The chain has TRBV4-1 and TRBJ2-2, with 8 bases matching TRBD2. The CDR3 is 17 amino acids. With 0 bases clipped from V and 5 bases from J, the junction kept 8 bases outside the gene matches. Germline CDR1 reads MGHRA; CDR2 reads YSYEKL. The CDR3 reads CASSQEPAGEETGELFF. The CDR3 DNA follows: TGCGCCAGCAGCCAAGAACCAGCGGGAGAAGAAACCGGGGAGCTGTTTTTT.

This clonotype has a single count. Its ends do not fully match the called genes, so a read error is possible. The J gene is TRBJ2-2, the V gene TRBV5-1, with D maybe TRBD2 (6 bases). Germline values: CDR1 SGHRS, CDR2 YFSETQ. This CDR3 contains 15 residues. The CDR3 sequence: CASSLGRLDTGGLFF. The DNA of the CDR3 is TGTGCCAGCAGCTTGGGGAGGTTGGACACCGGGGGGCTGTTTTTT.

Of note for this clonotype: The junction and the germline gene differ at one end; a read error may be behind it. The chain's CDR3 is CAISGSETQHF. CDR3 coding DNA: TGTGCCATCAGTGGTTCAGAGACCCAGCACTTC. V and J are TRBV10-3 and TRBJ2-5; D is unresolved. In germline, CDR1 is ENHRY, CDR2 SYGVKD. The CDR3 length is 11 residues.

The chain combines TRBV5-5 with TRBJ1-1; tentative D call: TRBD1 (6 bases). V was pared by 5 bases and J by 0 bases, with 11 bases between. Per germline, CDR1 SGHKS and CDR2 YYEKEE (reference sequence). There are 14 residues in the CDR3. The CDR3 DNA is TGTGCCAGCAGAGGACAGAACATGAACACTGAAGCTTTCTTT. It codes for CASRGQNMNTEAFF.

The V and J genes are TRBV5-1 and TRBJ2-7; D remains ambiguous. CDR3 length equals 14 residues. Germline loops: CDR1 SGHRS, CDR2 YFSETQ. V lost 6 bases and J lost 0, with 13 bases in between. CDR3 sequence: CASKLYYSSYEQYF. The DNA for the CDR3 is TGCGCCAGCAAGTTGTACTATTCCTCCTACGAGCAGTACTTC.

This CDR3 is CASSHPNYQGGPHEQYF. CDR3 nucleotides: TGTGCCAGCAGCCACCCAAATTATCAGGGGGGCCCCCACGAGCAGTACTTC. The chain combines TRBV14 with TRBJ2-7; D possibly corresponds to TRBD1 (7 bases). Germline V gives CDR1 SGHDN, CDR2 FVKESK. Trimming removed 3 bases at V and 5 bases at J, with 23 bases between. The CDR3 contains 17 residues.

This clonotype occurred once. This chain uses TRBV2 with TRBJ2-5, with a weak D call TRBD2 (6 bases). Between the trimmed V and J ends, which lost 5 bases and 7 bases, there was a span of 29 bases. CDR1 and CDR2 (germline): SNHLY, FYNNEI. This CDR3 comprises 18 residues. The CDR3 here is CASSLSIGAGTAEGTQYF. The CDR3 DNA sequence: TGTGCCAGCAGTTTATCGATTGGAGCCGGGACTGCGGAGGGGACCCAGTACTTC.

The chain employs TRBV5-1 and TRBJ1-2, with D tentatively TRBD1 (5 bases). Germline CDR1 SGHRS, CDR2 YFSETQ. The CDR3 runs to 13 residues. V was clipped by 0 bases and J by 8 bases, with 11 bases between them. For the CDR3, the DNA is TGCGCCAGCAGCTTGGATGGGGGTCCGGGCTACACCTTC. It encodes CASSLDGGPGYTF. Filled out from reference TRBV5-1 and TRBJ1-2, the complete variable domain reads KAGVTQTPRYLIKTRGQQVTLSCSPISGHRSVSWYQQTPGQGLQFLFEYFSETQRNKGNFPGRFSGRQFSNSRSEMNVSTLELGDSALYLCASSLDGGPGYTFGSGTRLTVV.

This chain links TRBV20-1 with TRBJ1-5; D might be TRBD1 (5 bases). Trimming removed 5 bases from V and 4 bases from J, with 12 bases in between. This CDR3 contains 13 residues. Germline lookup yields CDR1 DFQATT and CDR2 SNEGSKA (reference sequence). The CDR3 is CSAGGRPNQPQHF. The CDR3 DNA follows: TGCAGTGCTGGGGGGAGGCCTAATCAGCCCCAGCATTTT.

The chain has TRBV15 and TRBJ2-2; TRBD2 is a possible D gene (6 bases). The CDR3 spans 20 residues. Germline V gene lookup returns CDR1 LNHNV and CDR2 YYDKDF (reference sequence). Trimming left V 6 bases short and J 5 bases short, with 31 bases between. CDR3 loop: CATSNGLTTRDSKGTGELFF. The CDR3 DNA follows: TGTGCCACCAGTAACGGCTTGACAACCAGGGACTCTAAGGGGACCGGGGAGCTGTTTTTT.

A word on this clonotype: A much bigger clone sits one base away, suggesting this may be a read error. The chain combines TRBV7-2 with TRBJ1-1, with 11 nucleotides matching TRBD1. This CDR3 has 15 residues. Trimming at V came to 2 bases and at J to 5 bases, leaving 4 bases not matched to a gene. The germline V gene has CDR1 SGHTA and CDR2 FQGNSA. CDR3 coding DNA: TGTGCCAGCAGCTTACCCGGACAGGGGGCGACTGAAGCTTTCTTT. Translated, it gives CASSLPGQGATEAFF.

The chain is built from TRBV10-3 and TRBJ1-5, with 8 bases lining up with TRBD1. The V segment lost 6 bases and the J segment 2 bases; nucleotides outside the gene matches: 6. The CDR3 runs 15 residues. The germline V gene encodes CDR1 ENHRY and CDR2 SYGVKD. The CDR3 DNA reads TGTGCCATCAGAGGACAGGGTCTTGGCAATCAGCCCCAGCATTTT. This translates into CAIRGQGLGNQPQHF.

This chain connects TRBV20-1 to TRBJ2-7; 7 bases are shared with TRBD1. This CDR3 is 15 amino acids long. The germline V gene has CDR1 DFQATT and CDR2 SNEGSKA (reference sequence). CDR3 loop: CSANPGTDLSYEQYF. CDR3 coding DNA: TGCAGCGCAAACCCGGGGACAGACCTCTCCTACGAGCAGTACTTC.

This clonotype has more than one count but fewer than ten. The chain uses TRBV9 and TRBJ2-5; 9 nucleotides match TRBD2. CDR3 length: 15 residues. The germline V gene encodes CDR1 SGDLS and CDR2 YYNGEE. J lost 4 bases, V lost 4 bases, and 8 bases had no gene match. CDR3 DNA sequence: TGTGCCAGCAGCCCGGCGGGAGGGCTGAGAGAGACCCAGTACTTC. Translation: CASSPAGGLRETQYF.

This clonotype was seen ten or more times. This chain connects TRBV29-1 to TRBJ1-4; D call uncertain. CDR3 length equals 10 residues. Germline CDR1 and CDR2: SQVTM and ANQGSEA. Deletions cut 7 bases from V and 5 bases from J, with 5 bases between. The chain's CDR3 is CSGWNEKLFF. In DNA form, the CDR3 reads TGCAGCGGCTGGAATGAAAAACTGTTTTTT.

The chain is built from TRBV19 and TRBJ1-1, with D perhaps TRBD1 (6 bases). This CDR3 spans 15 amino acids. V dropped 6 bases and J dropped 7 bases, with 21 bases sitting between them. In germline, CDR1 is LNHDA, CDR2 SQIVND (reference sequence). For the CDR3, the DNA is TGTGCCAGTAGCCCCGATAGAAGGGGGATGGGTGAAGCTTTCTTT. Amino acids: CASSPDRRGMGEAFF. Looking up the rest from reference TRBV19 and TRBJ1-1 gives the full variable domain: DGGITQSPKYLFRKEGQNVTLSCEQNLNHDAMYWYRQDPGQGLRLIYYSQIVNDFQKGDIAEGYSVSREKKESFPLTVTSAQKNPTAFYLCASSPDRRGMGEAFFGQGTRLTVV.

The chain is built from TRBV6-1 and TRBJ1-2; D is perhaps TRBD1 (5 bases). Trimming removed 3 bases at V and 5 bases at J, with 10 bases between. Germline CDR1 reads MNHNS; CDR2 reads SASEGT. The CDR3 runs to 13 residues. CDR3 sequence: CASSESGRYGYTF. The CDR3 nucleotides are TGTGCCAGCAGTGAGTCAGGGCGGTATGGCTACACCTTC.

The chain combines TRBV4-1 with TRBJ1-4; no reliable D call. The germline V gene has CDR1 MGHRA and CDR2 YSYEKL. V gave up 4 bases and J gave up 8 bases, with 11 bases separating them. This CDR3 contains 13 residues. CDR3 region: CASSPFAGEKLFF. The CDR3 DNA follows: TGCGCCAGCAGCCCGTTCGCGGGAGAAAAACTGTTTTTT.

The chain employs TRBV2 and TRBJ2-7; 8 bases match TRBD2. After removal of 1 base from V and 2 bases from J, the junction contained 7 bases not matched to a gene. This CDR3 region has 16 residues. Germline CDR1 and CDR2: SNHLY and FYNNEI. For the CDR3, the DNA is TGTGCCAGCAGTGAAGGGGTGGCGGGAGGCCCCTACGAGCAGTACTTC. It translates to CASSEGVAGGPYEQYF.

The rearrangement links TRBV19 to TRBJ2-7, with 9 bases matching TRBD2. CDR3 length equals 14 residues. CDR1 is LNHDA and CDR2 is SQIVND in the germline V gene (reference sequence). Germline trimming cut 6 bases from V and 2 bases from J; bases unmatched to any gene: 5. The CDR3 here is CASSRLAEPYEQYF. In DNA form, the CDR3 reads TGTGCCAGTAGCCGACTAGCGGAACCCTACGAGCAGTACTTC.

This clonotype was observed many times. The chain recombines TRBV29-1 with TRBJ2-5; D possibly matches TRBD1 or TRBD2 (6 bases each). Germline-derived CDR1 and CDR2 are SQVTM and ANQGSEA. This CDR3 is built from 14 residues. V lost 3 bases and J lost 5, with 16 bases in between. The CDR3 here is CSVESGAPRETQYF. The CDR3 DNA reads TGCAGCGTTGAGTCGGGGGCCCCCCGGGAGACCCAGTACTTC.

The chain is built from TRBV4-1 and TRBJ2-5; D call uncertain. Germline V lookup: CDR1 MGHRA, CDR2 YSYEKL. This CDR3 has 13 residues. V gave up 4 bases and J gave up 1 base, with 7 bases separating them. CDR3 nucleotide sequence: TGCGCCAGCAGCCCCGCAAGCCAAGAGACCCAGTACTTC. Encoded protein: CASSPASQETQYF.

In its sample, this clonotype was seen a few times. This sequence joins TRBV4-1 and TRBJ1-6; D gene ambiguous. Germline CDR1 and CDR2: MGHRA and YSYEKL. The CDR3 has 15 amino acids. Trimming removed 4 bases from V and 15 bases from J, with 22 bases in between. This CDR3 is CASSLNRGPGYDLHF. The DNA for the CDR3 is TGCGCCAGCAGCCTCAACCGCGGGCCCGGTTATGACCTCCACTTT.